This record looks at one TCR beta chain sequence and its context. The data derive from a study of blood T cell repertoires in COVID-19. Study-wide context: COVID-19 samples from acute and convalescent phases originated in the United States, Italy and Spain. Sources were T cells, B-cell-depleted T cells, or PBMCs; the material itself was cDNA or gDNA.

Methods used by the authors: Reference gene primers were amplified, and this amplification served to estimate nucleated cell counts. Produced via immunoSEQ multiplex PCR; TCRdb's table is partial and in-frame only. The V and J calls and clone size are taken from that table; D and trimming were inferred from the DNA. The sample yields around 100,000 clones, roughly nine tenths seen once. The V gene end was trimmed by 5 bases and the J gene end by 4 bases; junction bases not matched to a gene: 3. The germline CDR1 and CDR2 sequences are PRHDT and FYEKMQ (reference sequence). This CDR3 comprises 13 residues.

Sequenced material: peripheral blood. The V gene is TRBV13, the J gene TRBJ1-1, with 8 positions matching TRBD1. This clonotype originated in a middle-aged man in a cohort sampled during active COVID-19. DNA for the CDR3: TGTGCCAGCAGCACCGACAGGGGCACTGAAGCTTTCTTT. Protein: CASSTDRGTEAFF. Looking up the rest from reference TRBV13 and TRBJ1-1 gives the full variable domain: AAGVIQSPRHLIKEKRETATLKCYPIPRHDTVYWYQQGPGQDPQFLISFYEKMQSDKGSIPDRFSAQQFSDYHSELNMSSLELGDSALYFCASSTDRGTEAFFGQGTRLTVV.